The sequence of this T cell receptor (beta chain) was determined in a study of CD8 T cells in ankylosing spondylitis. Trimming removed 3 bases at V and 4 bases at J, with 15 bases between. CDR3 size: 16 residues. Germline CDR1 is LGHDT and CDR2 is YNNKEL (reference sequence). In regard to this clonotype: Antigen specificity is unknown.

Preparation of TCR beta libraries was done by quantitative 5'-RACE with molecular barcodes. Each CDR3 protein gets one entry after TCRdb re-called the 5' RACE reads with MiXCR. The data hold 670,000 or so distinct CDR3 sequences, with 15% to 20% observed a single time. Study-level findings and limits: Ankylosing spondylitis blood appeared to be characterized by a TCR beta motif of roughly eight highly homologous variants. There was reportedly significant enrichment of clones that were disease-linked in matched ankylosing spondylitis synovial fluid.

This chain connects TRBV3-1 to TRBJ1-4; perhaps TRBD1 as D (5 bases). The receptor was isolated from a male donor with ankylosing spondylitis. The sample consisted of blood, either unsorted or a sorted T cell fraction (not recorded which). CDR3 amino acids: CASSHPFGTDNEKLFF. In DNA form, the CDR3 reads TGTGCCAGCAGCCACCCCTTCGGGACCGATAATGAAAAACTGTTTTTT. Variable domain in full (rest from reference TRBV3-1 and TRBJ1-4): DTAVSQTPKYLVTQMGNDKSIKCEQNLGHDTMYWYKQDSKKFLKIMFSYNNKELIINETVPNRFSPKSPDKAHLNLHINSLELGDSAVYFCASSHPFGTDNEKLFFGSGTQLSVL.